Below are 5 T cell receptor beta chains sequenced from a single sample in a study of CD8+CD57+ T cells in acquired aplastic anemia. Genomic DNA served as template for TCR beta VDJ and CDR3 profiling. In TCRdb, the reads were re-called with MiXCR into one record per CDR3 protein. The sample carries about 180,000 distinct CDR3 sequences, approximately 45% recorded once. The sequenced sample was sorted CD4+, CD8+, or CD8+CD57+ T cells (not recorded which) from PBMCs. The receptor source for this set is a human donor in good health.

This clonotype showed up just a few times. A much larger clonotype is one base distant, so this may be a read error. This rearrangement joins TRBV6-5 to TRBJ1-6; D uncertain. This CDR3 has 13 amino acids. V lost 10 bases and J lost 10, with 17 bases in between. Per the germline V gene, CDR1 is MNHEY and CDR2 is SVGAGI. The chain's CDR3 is CAIIFGYRSPLHF. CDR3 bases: TGTGCCATCATTTTTGGGTATCGGTCACCCCTCCACTTT.

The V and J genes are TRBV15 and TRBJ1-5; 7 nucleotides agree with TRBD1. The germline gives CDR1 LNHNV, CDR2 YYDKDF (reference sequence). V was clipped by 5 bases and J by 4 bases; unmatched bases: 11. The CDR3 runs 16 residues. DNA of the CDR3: TGTGCCACCAGCTCAGCGGGACAGTTTTTAAATCAGCCCCAGCATTTT. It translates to CATSSAGQFLNQPQHF.

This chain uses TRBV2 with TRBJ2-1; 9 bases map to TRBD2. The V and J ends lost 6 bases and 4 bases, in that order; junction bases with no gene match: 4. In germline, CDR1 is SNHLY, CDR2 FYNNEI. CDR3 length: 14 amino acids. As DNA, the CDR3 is TGTGCCAGCAGACAGCGGGGGGCGTACAATGAGCAGTTCTTC. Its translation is CASRQRGAYNEQFF.

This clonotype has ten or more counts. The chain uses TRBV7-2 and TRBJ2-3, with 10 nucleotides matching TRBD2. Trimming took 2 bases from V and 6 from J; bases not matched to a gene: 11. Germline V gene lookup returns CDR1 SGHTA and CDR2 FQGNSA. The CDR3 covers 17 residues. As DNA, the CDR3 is TGTGCCAGCAGCTTACAGCGGGAGGGCCGTCGTGCGGATACGCAGTATTTT. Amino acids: CASSLQREGRRADTQYF.

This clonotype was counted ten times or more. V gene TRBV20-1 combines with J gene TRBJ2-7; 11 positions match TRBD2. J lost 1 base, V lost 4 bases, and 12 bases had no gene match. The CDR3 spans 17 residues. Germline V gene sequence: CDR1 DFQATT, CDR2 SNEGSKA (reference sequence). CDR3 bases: TGCAGTGCTATCCCCACTAGCGGGAGTAGAAGGTCCTACGAGCAGTACTTC. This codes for CSAIPTSGSRRSYEQYF.